One and the same sample provided the 30 T cell receptor beta chains below, sequenced in a study of blood T cell repertoires in COVID-19. The table came from immunoSEQ multiplex PCR; TCRdb's copy has only in-frame clones and leaves some out. The table lists approximately 300,000 clones, 65% to 90% of them singletons. Sequences were obtained from PBMCs or T cells enriched from blood (not recorded which). Receptors were obtained from a man aged 30-40 years who had recovered from COVID-19.

This clone was seen a single time. Relative to the germline gene, one junction end is altered; a read error may explain this. This rearrangement joins TRBV7-2 to TRBJ2-5; 16 nucleotides align to TRBD2. The CDR3 runs 17 residues. Looked up from germline, CDR1 is SGHTA and CDR2 is FQGNSA. CDR3 bases: TGTGCCAGCAGCGCTCCGGGACTAGCGGGGGGGCAAGTGACCCAGTACTTC. It specifies CASSAPGLAGGQVTQYF.

The chain uses TRBV5-6 and TRBJ2-7, with D unresolved. This CDR3 is built from 13 residues. Looked up from germline, CDR1 is SGHDT and CDR2 is YYEEEE. V was shortened by 4 bases and J by 2 bases, with 10 bases between the two germline ends. The CDR3 is CASSPRLAYEQYF. CDR3 in DNA: TGTGCCAGCAGCCCCCGCTTAGCCTACGAGCAGTACTTC.

The chain couples TRBV3-1 (or the pseudogene TRBV3-2) to TRBJ2-2; 7 bases match TRBD1. The CDR3 is 15 residues long. The germline CDR1 and CDR2 sequences are LGHDT and YNNKEL (reference sequence). Unmatched junction bases numbered 5, after V lost 6 bases and J lost 1 base. CDR3 residues: CASRLGGLNTGELFF. As DNA, the CDR3 is TGTGCCAGCAGATTAGGGGGCCTGAACACCGGGGAGCTGTTTTTT.

This clone was found a few times. The V and J genes are TRBV10-3 and TRBJ2-1; D is possibly TRBD1 (6 bases). CDR3 length equals 16 residues. Germline V CDR1 and CDR2: ENHRY, SYGVKD. Deletions cut 4 bases from V and 0 bases from J, with 13 bases between. The CDR3 protein is CAISASTGFSYNEQFF. DNA for the CDR3: TGTGCCATCAGTGCATCTACAGGGTTCTCCTACAATGAGCAGTTCTTC.

The chain is built from TRBV6-5 and TRBJ1-5; 10 positions agree with TRBD1. Looked up from germline, CDR1 is MNHEY and CDR2 is SVGAGI. Trimming removed 6 bases from V and 5 bases from J; junction bases left unmatched: 7. CDR3 size: 15 residues. The CDR3 DNA reads as TGTGCCAGCAGCGGCGACAGGGGGCGTCATCAGCCCCAGCATTTT. Its protein is CASSGDRGRHQPQHF.

The chain employs TRBV2 and TRBJ1-2; 11 bases are shared with TRBD1. V lost 4 bases and J lost 6; bases outside the gene matches: 4. The CDR3 contains 14 residues. Germline V CDR1 and CDR2: SNHLY, FYNNEI. CDR3 loop: CASSVGQGAHGYTF. The CDR3 region has the DNA TGTGCCAGCAGTGTAGGACAGGGGGCGCATGGCTACACCTTC.

CDR3 coding DNA: TGTGCCAGCAGCTTAAGTTCAGTTAGCAATCAGCCCCAGCATTTT. The encoded protein is CASSLSSVSNQPQHF. V and J are TRBV7-2 and TRBJ1-5, with D unresolved. This CDR3 comprises 15 residues. Trimming left V 2 bases short and J 0 bases short, with 8 bases between. Germline V gives CDR1 SGHTA, CDR2 FQGNSA. Together with reference TRBV7-2 and TRBJ1-5, the CDR3 gives the full variable domain: GAGVSQSPSNKVTEKGKDVELRCDPISGHTALYWYRQSLGQGLEFLIYFQGNSAPDKSGLPSDRFSAERTGGSVSTLTIQRTQQEDSAVYLCASSLSSVSNQPQHFGDGTRLSIL.

This chain uses TRBV30 with TRBJ2-5; D might be TRBD1 (5 bases). The CDR3 has 13 residues. The germline V gene has CDR1 GTSNPN and CDR2 SVGIG (reference sequence). Trimming cost V 0 bases and J 5 bases, with 10 bases left between them. This CDR3 is CAWSVGRVETQYF. The CDR3, as DNA: TGTGCCTGGAGTGTAGGCAGGGTGGAGACCCAGTACTTC.

The chain combines TRBV12-3 or TRBV12-4 with TRBJ2-3, with 8 bases that match TRBD2. V trimming: 5 bases; J trimming: 3 bases; junction bases outside the gene matches: 1. This CDR3 contains 13 residues. Written as DNA, the CDR3 is TGTGCCAGCAGTCCTAGCGGGACAGATACGCAGTATTTT. It translates to CASSPSGTDTQYF.

This clone has a single count. The chain is built from TRBV7-6 and TRBJ2-3; 9 bases align to TRBD1. Unmatched junction bases numbered 5, after V lost 5 bases and J lost 2 bases. The germline CDR1 and CDR2 sequences are SGHVS and FNYEAQ. The CDR3 consists of 15 residues. The DNA for the CDR3 is TGTGCCAGCAGCCCAAGGACAGGGGACACAGATACGCAGTATTTT. This gives the protein CASSPRTGDTDTQYF.

The gene calls are TRBV9 and TRBJ2-2, with D perhaps matching TRBD2 (6 bases). The germline gives CDR1 SGDLS, CDR2 YYNGEE. The CDR3 sequence is 16 residues long. Between the trimmed V and J ends, which lost 4 bases and 4 bases, there was a span of 17 bases. This CDR3 is CASSPHRERPTGELFF. The CDR3 region has the DNA TGTGCCAGCAGCCCCCACCGGGAGCGGCCCACCGGGGAGCTGTTTTTT.

The rearrangement joins TRBV10-3 to TRBJ2-2, with 7 bases matching TRBD1. The CDR3 covers 16 residues. Per the germline V gene, CDR1 is ENHRY and CDR2 is SYGVKD. V was clipped by 4 bases and J by 6 bases; unmatched bases: 11. Written as DNA, the CDR3 is TGTGCCATCAGTGCTAAAGGGGGCAGTTCCGCCGGGGAGCTGTTTTTT. It specifies CAISAKGGSSAGELFF.

This clone was found a few times. The rearrangement joins TRBV11-2 to TRBJ1-2, with 8 bases matching TRBD1. The V and J ends lost 4 bases and 4 bases, in that order; junction bases with no gene match: 5. CDR1 is SGHAT, CDR2 FQNNGV, per germline. The CDR3 consists of 14 residues. CDR3 loop: CASSSGQGGYGYTF. CDR3 nucleotide sequence: TGTGCCAGCAGCTCCGGACAGGGAGGCTATGGCTACACCTTC.

This chain uses TRBV13 with TRBJ2-1; the match to TRBD2 covers 13 bases. Germline CDR1 PRHDT, CDR2 FYEKMQ (reference sequence). V shed 5 bases and J 8 bases; nucleotides not matched to a gene: 3. The CDR3 runs 14 residues. This CDR3 is CASSRTSGRHEQFF. DNA for the CDR3: TGTGCCAGCAGCCGGACTAGCGGGAGACATGAGCAGTTCTTC.

This rearrangement joins TRBV27 to TRBJ1-5; D is unclear. The CDR3 is made up of 14 amino acids. Per the germline V gene, CDR1 is MNHEY and CDR2 is SMNVEV (reference sequence). V lost 5 bases and J lost 6, with 14 bases in between. CDR3 nucleotides: TGTGCCAGCAGTATGCGGGATCGGAGTCAGCCCCAGCATTTT. It encodes CASSMRDRSQPQHF.

The chain recombines TRBV5-1 with TRBJ2-3, with 8 positions matching TRBD1. Losses at the gene ends were 0 bases for V and 2 bases for J; bases not matched to a gene: 2. This CDR3 contains 15 residues. Germline V gene sequence: CDR1 SGHRS, CDR2 YFSETQ. CDR3 DNA sequence: TGCGCCAGCAGCTTGGGACAGGGGTACACAGATACGCAGTATTTT. This encodes CASSLGQGYTDTQYF.

J is TRBJ2-7 and V is TRBV6-5; 10 positions agree with TRBD2. Per germline, CDR1 MNHEY and CDR2 SVGAGI. The CDR3 length is 14 residues. J gave up 3 bases and V 6 bases, and 5 bases lay outside the gene matches. The CDR3 DNA sequence: TGTGCCAGCAGAAAAGGACTAGCGGACTACGAGCAGTACTTC. This encodes CASRKGLADYEQYF.

The chain combines TRBV7-9 with TRBJ1-3; D unresolved. The CDR3 runs 16 residues. V was pared by 1 base and J by 1 base, with 11 bases between. The germline CDR1 and CDR2 sequences are SEHNR and FQNEAQ (reference sequence). This CDR3 reads CASSLDSERSGNTIYF. Written as DNA, the CDR3 is TGTGCCAGCAGCTTAGACTCAGAGAGGTCTGGAAACACCATATATTTT.

The chain carries TRBV19 and TRBJ2-2, with D maybe TRBD1 (6 bases). This CDR3 has 19 residues. Per germline, CDR1 LNHDA and CDR2 SQIVND (reference sequence). V dropped 5 bases and J dropped 0 bases, with 22 bases sitting between them. CDR3 residues: CASSPLRGHQIANTGELFF. The CDR3 DNA reads TGTGCCAGTAGTCCCCTCCGGGGACATCAGATCGCGAACACCGGGGAGCTGTTTTTT.

The gene calls are TRBV19 and TRBJ2-3; 14 bases align to TRBD2. This CDR3 has 20 amino acids. Germline loops: CDR1 LNHDA, CDR2 SQIVND (reference sequence). J was trimmed by 1 base and V by 4 bases; bases with no gene match: 13. CDR3 nucleotides: TGTGCCAGTAGTACCCGGACTAGCGGGAGGCCCACTGACCGCACAGATACGCAGTATTTT. This gives the protein CASSTRTSGRPTDRTDTQYF.

The chain links TRBV6-4 to TRBJ2-3; 10 bases are a match to TRBD2. V was clipped by 2 bases and J by 7 bases; unmatched bases: 9. Germline V CDR1 and CDR2: MRHNA, SNTAGT. CDR3 length equals 16 residues. The CDR3 DNA follows: TGTGCCAGCAGTGACACAGCAGCGGGGGGGTGGCATACGCAGTATTTT. It yields the protein CASSDTAAGGWHTQYF.

CDR3 DNA: TGTGCCAGCAGCCCCGAGGGAGGGACCAGACAGCCCCAGCATTTT. Protein: CASSPEGGTRQPQHF. This rearrangement joins TRBV11-2 to TRBJ1-5; perhaps TRBD1 as D (5 bases). Trimming left V 5 bases short and J 7 bases short, with 18 bases between. This CDR3 spans 15 amino acids. Germline CDR1 and CDR2: SGHAT and FQNNGV. The full variable domain, its missing parts supplied by reference TRBV11-2 and TRBJ1-5, is EAGVAQSPRYKIIEKRQSVAFWCNPISGHATLYWYQQILGQGPKLLIQFQNNGVVDDSQLPKDRFSAERLKGVDSTLKIQPAKLEDSAVYLCASSPEGGTRQPQHFGDGTRLSIL.

This chain joins TRBV5-1 and TRBJ2-7; a possible D gene is TRBD2 (6 bases). There are 14 residues in the CDR3. V lost 4 bases, J lost 13 bases, and 24 bases lay in between. Germline CDR1 is SGHRS and CDR2 is YFSETQ. The CDR3 spells CASSARDWIQTLYF. The CDR3 DNA reads as TGCGCCAGCAGCGCCCGGGACTGGATCCAGACCTTATACTTC.

CDR3 in DNA: TGTGCCAGCAGCCAAGATTGGCAGAATGAAAAACTGTTTTTT. Translating gives CASSQDWQNEKLFF. The V and J genes are TRBV7-2 and TRBJ1-4; D not certain. Germline CDR1 and CDR2: SGHTA and FQGNSA. V lost 5 bases to trimming and J lost 5 bases, with 12 bases between them. The CDR3 consists of 14 residues. Combining the CDR3 with reference TRBV7-2 and TRBJ1-4 gives the whole variable domain GAGVSQSPSNKVTEKGKDVELRCDPISGHTALYWYRQSLGQGLEFLIYFQGNSAPDKSGLPSDRFSAERTGGSVSTLTIQRTQQEDSAVYLCASSQDWQNEKLFFGSGTQLSVL.

This chain uses TRBV11-3 with TRBJ2-7, with TRBD2 matching 7 bases. The length of the CDR3 is 14 residues. The V gene end was trimmed by 4 bases and the J gene end by 0 bases; junction bases not matched to a gene: 3. In germline, CDR1 is SGHNT, CDR2 YENEEA. For the CDR3, the DNA is TGTGCCAGCAGCTGGGAGGGGAGCTCCTACGAGCAGTACTTC. It specifies CASSWEGSSYEQYF.

V and J are TRBV14 and TRBJ1-2, with 9 bases fitting TRBD1. The J segment lost 4 bases and the V segment lost 0 bases, leaving 12 bases of the junction unmatched. CDR1 and CDR2 (germline): SGHDN, FVKESK. The CDR3 runs to 18 residues. CDR3 loop: CASSQESPSRGQGYGYTF. CDR3 DNA: TGTGCCAGCAGCCAAGAATCCCCGTCCCGGGGACAGGGCTATGGCTACACCTTC.

The V and J genes are TRBV24-1 and TRBJ1-4; D might be TRBD1 (6 bases). Trimming left V 3 bases short and J 7 bases short, with 14 bases between. This CDR3 contains 15 residues. CDR1 and CDR2 from the germline V gene are KGHDR and SFDVKD. CDR3 sequence reads: CATSDGGAGSEKLFF. The DNA of the CDR3 is TGTGCCACCAGTGATGGGGGGGCAGGGAGTGAAAAACTGTTTTTT.

This clone has only one observation. This chain links TRBV11-3 with TRBJ2-7; D may be TRBD2 (6 bases). V lost 1 base, J lost 0 bases, and 7 bases lay in between. The CDR3 contains 14 residues. The V gene's germline CDR1 is SGHNT and CDR2 YENEEA. CDR3 DNA sequence: TGTGCCAGCAGCTTAGGGGGGGACTCCTACGAGCAGTACTTC. Translating gives CASSLGGDSYEQYF.

J is TRBJ2-1 and V is TRBV19; 13 bases are a match to TRBD2. The trim removed 10 bases at V and 7 bases at J, leaving 7 bases unmatched. The CDR3 consists of 14 residues. Germline CDR1 and CDR2: LNHDA and SQIVND (reference sequence). CDR3 loop: CATKPGLAGNEQFF. CDR3 bases: TGTGCCACTAAACCGGGACTAGCGGGGAATGAGCAGTTCTTC.

The rearrangement links TRBV6-5 to TRBJ2-1, with a weak D call TRBD2 (5 bases). V gave up 4 bases and J gave up 7 bases, with 14 bases separating them. Germline CDR1 reads MNHEY; CDR2 reads SVGAGI. The CDR3 sequence is 14 residues long. The CDR3 nucleotides are TGTGCCAGCAGTTGGTTCGCGGGTGGGAATGAGCAGTTCTTC. Amino acids: CASSWFAGGNEQFF.